A single sample is the source of the 26 T cell receptor beta chains below, sequenced in a study of cytomegalovirus exposure and HLA in healthy donors. The PCR made use of 60 Vbeta and 13 Jbeta primers. The assay was immunoSEQ multiplex PCR, and TCRdb's table has in-frame clones only and misses some. The top ten hold more than 1.4% of the sample, which has about 120,000 clones, approximately 80% seen once. Material: PBMCs. These receptor sequences come from a woman under 30 in good health and CMV-seronegative.

The chain is built from TRBV5-1 and TRBJ2-5; 14 nucleotides line up with TRBD2. The trim removed 2 bases at V and 0 bases at J, leaving 3 bases unmatched. CDR1 is SGHRS and CDR2 is YFSETQ in the germline V gene. The CDR3 runs 17 residues. CDR3 loop: CASSFRLAGGNQETQYF. In DNA, the CDR3 is TGCGCCAGCAGCTTTAGACTAGCGGGAGGGAACCAAGAGACCCAGTACTTC.

J is TRBJ2-3 and V is TRBV12-1; the table's D call TRBD2 went unverified against the DNA. TRBV12-1 is labeled a pseudogene. The CDR3 length is 17 residues. CDR3 loop: CASSPTRVVGVTDTQYF. The CDR3 DNA is TGTGCCAGCAGCCCCACGCGGGTGGTAGGAGTCACAGATACGCAGTATTTT.

With regard to this clone: At one end the junction does not follow the germline gene, possibly because of a read error. V usage is TRBV5-1 and J usage is TRBJ2-6; tentative D call: TRBD2 (6 bases). The CDR3 is 15 residues long. In germline, CDR1 is SGHRS, CDR2 YFSETQ. CDR3 bases: TGCGCCAGCAGCTTCGGAGGGGCTGGGGCCAACGGCCTGACTTTC. Translated: CASSFGGAGANGLTF.

The rearrangement joins TRBV6-4 to TRBJ2-6; unclear D gene. The CDR3 spans 13 residues. Per germline, CDR1 MRHNA and CDR2 SNTAGT. With 8 bases removed from V and 0 bases from J, the gap between germline ends came to 5 bases. CDR3 in amino acids: CASGPSGANVLTF. DNA of the CDR3: TGTGCCAGCGGCCCCTCTGGGGCCAACGTCCTGACTTTC.

The chain has TRBV10-3 and TRBJ1-3, with no clear D. The CDR3 consists of 14 residues. The V gene's germline CDR1 is ENHRY and CDR2 SYGVKD. Trimming cost V 9 bases and J 0 bases, with 12 bases left between them. For the CDR3, the DNA is TGTGCCATACGTTCATCGAGCTCTGGAAACACCATATATTTT. As protein: CAIRSSSSGNTIYF.

This clone is a singleton in its sample. The CDR3 coding sequence is TGTGCCAGCATCGACAGGGCAGTAAACACCATATATTTT. Its protein is CASIDRAVNTIYF. The chain uses TRBV6-5 and TRBJ1-3; 7 bases match TRBD1. V dropped 7 bases and J dropped 6; count of bases not matched to a gene: 6. The V gene's germline CDR1 is MNHEY and CDR2 SVGAGI. The CDR3 runs 13 residues.

A single count supports this clone. V usage is TRBV5-4 and J usage is TRBJ2-3; D call uncertain. The V end was cut by 3 bases, the J end by 2 bases, with 13 bases between. This CDR3 has 15 amino acids. Germline V gives CDR1 SGHNT, CDR2 YYREEE (reference sequence). DNA for the CDR3: TGTGCCAGCAGCTCTTTCCAGGCGATCACAGATACGCAGTATTTT. Translation gives CASSSFQAITDTQYF.

This rearrangement joins TRBV2 to TRBJ2-7; tentative D call: TRBD2 (6 bases). The CDR3 is 15 amino acids. V lost 1 base and J lost 2, with 12 bases in between. Germline V CDR1 and CDR2: SNHLY, FYNNEI. CDR3 amino acids: CASSEELGLTYEQYF. The CDR3 DNA follows: TGTGCCAGCAGTGAAGAATTGGGACTTACCTACGAGCAGTACTTC.

This chain joins TRBV18 and TRBJ1-3; 7 bases line up with TRBD1. V trimming: 1 base; J trimming: 0 bases; junction bases outside the gene matches: 12. Germline V gives CDR1 KGHSH, CDR2 LQKENI. The CDR3 is 19 residues long. The CDR3: CASSPRMGRGTSSGNTIYF. CDR3 bases: TGTGCCAGCTCACCACGAATGGGCAGGGGGACCAGCTCTGGAAACACCATATATTTT.

The chain joins TRBV6-1 to TRBJ2-7; TRBD1 matches at 10 bases. V was clipped by 10 bases and J by 1 base; unmatched bases: 7. The CDR3 loop spans 14 amino acids. Per the germline V gene, CDR1 is MNHNS and CDR2 is SASEGT. The CDR3 reads CATQGTGVSYEQYF. CDR3 nucleotide sequence: TGTGCCACTCAAGGGACAGGGGTTTCCTACGAGCAGTACTTC.

This chain joins TRBV6-1 and TRBJ1-4; possibly TRBD1 for D (6 bases). Trimming took off 5 bases at V and 4 bases at J, with 14 bases between the two ends. Per germline, CDR1 MNHNS and CDR2 SASEGT. This CDR3 spans 15 amino acids. In DNA form, the CDR3 reads TGTGCCAGCAGTCCTGCGGGGGGCCTTAATGAAAAACTGTTTTTT. Residues: CASSPAGGLNEKLFF.

This sequence joins TRBV5-8 and TRBJ1-5; D unclear. Trimming pared 0 bases from V and 10 bases from J, leaving 11 bases between. The V gene's germline CDR1 is SGHTS and CDR2 YDEGEE. The CDR3 consists of 13 residues. The CDR3 spells CASSLDAWSPQHF. The DNA of the CDR3 is TGTGCCAGCAGCTTGGACGCGTGGTCCCCCCAGCATTTT.

CDR3 amino acids: CASTMGEEKLFF. For the CDR3, the DNA is TGTGCCAGCACCATGGGAGAAGAAAAACTGTTTTTT. The chain uses TRBV7-9 and TRBJ1-4; D not certain. Trimming removed 7 bases from V and 8 bases from J, with 11 bases in between. The CDR3 consists of 12 residues. CDR1 and CDR2 from the germline V gene are SEHNR and FQNEAQ (reference sequence). The full variable domain, in which reference TRBV7-9 and TRBJ1-4 provide the parts outside the CDR3, is DTGVSQNPRHKITKRGQNVTFRCDPISEHNRLYWYRQTLGQGPEFLTYFQNEAQLEKSRLLSDRFSAERPKGSFSTLEIQRTEQGDSAMYLCASTMGEEKLFFGSGTQLSVL.

V is TRBV6-5 and J is TRBJ2-7; perhaps TRBD2 as D (5 bases). This CDR3 is 14 amino acids long. Trimming pared 5 bases from V and 6 bases from J, leaving 17 bases between. Germline lookup yields CDR1 MNHEY and CDR2 SVGAGI. The CDR3 DNA reads as TGTGCCAGCAGTCCCGGTTATCTCCTAGCCGAGCAGTACTTC. Translating gives CASSPGYLLAEQYF.

This rearrangement joins TRBV7-2 to TRBJ2-7; no firm D call. The CDR3 sequence is 15 residues long. CDR1 SGHTA and CDR2 FQGNSA come from the germline V gene. With 0 bases removed from V and 5 bases from J, the gap between germline ends came to 14 bases. CDR3 sequence reads: CASSLAVRIIDEQYF. CDR3 DNA sequence: TGTGCCAGCAGCTTAGCGGTCAGGATAATCGACGAGCAGTACTTC. Supplemented by reference TRBV7-2 and TRBJ2-7, the full variable domain reads GAGVSQSPSNKVTEKGKDVELRCDPISGHTALYWYRQSLGQGLEFLIYFQGNSAPDKSGLPSDRFSAERTGGSVSTLTIQRTQQEDSAVYLCASSLAVRIIDEQYFGPGTRLTVT.

V gene TRBV18 combines with J gene TRBJ2-2; TRBD2 agrees at 7 bases. V dropped 3 bases and J dropped 6; count of bases not matched to a gene: 16. This CDR3 comprises 18 residues. CDR1 and CDR2 from the germline V gene are KGHSH and LQKENI. Here the CDR3 reads CASSPQSLGLVPPGELFF. CDR3 in DNA: TGTGCCAGCTCACCTCAGTCCCTCGGACTAGTTCCCCCCGGGGAGCTGTTTTTT.

The rearrangement uses TRBV5-1 and TRBJ2-1, with 7 bases identical to TRBD1. The CDR3 loop spans 15 amino acids. Per the germline V gene, CDR1 is SGHRS and CDR2 is YFSETQ. V was clipped by 0 bases and J by 2 bases; unmatched bases: 2. The CDR3 sequence is CASSLDRGTYNEQFF. CDR3 DNA sequence: TGCGCCAGCAGCTTGGACAGGGGCACCTACAATGAGCAGTTCTTC.

The chain links TRBV5-1 to TRBJ2-1; perhaps TRBD1 as D (5 bases). The CDR3 has 15 residues. Germline lookup yields CDR1 SGHRS and CDR2 YFSETQ. V dropped 0 bases and J dropped 6 bases, with 13 bases sitting between them. The CDR3: CASSLEQVVFNEQFF. The CDR3 nucleotides read TGCGCCAGCAGCTTGGAACAGGTCGTTTTCAATGAGCAGTTCTTC.

The chain is built from TRBV7-2 and TRBJ2-7, with D perhaps matching TRBD1 (6 bases). With 2 bases removed from V and 0 bases from J, the gap between germline ends came to 14 bases. This CDR3 is built from 16 residues. Germline CDR1 is SGHTA and CDR2 is FQGNSA. The DNA of the CDR3 is TGTGCCAGCAGCTTATACATGACAGGCCTCTCCTACGAGCAGTACTTC. Its protein product is CASSLYMTGLSYEQYF.

The genes are TRBV7-9 and TRBJ2-2, with TRBD1 matching over 9 bases. This CDR3 comprises 15 residues. The germline gives CDR1 SEHNR, CDR2 FQNEAQ (reference sequence). The V and J ends lost 6 bases and 0 bases, in that order; junction bases with no gene match: 2. The CDR3 sequence is CASRWTGANTGELFF. The CDR3 DNA sequence: TGTGCCAGCAGGTGGACAGGGGCGAACACCGGGGAGCTGTTTTTT.

This chain uses TRBV4-1 with TRBJ2-3, with 13 nucleotides matching TRBD2. This CDR3 is built from 17 residues. The germline CDR1 and CDR2 sequences are MGHRA and YSYEKL. J lost 4 bases, V lost 4 bases, and 8 bases had no gene match. CDR3 residues: CASSLHRTSGSADTQYF. CDR3 DNA: TGCGCCAGCAGCCTACATCGGACTAGCGGGAGTGCAGATACGCAGTATTTT.

The chain carries TRBV7-2 and TRBJ2-5; D gene ambiguous. V lost 0 bases to trimming and J lost 4 bases, with 15 bases between them. The V gene's germline CDR1 is SGHTA and CDR2 FQGNSA. This CDR3 region has 16 residues. This CDR3 reads CASSLASLPRGETQYF. DNA of the CDR3: TGTGCCAGCAGCTTAGCGAGCCTGCCTAGAGGAGAGACCCAGTACTTC.

This clone was observed a single time. The chain carries TRBV7-9 and TRBJ2-3; TRBD2 agrees at 10 bases. The CDR3 has 15 residues. V lost 5 bases, J lost 1 base, and 3 bases stayed unmatched. The germline V gene has CDR1 SEHNR and CDR2 FQNEAQ (reference sequence). In DNA form, the CDR3 reads TGTGCCAGCAGCACAGCGGGAGGGGGCACAGATACGCAGTATTTT. Translating it yields CASSTAGGGTDTQYF.

This clone was counted a single time. This CDR3 reads CASSSAISRETEAFF. The CDR3 nucleotides read TGTGCCAGCTCATCAGCGATCTCCAGGGAAACTGAAGCTTTCTTT. The rearrangement links TRBV18 to TRBJ1-1, with D possibly TRBD1 on 5 matching bases. V was pared by 5 bases and J by 5 bases, with 18 bases between. The length of the CDR3 is 15 residues. The V gene's germline CDR1 is KGHSH and CDR2 LQKENI.

The chain has TRBV5-5 and TRBJ2-7; 9 bases line up with TRBD2. Unmatched junction bases numbered 2, after V lost 0 bases and J lost 1 base. This CDR3 is built from 15 residues. Germline CDR1 is SGHKS and CDR2 is YYEKEE (reference sequence). The CDR3 region has the DNA TGTGCCAGCAGCTTGGCGGCGGGGGGGTCCTACGAGCAGTACTTC. Protein sequence: CASSLAAGGSYEQYF.

This clone turned up a few times. The chain recombines TRBV6-6 with TRBJ2-1; 9 positions agree with TRBD1. The CDR3 is 13 amino acids. Trimming at V came to 7 bases and at J to 6 bases, leaving 4 bases not matched to a gene. Germline V gene lookup returns CDR1 MNHNY and CDR2 SVGAGI (reference sequence). As DNA, the CDR3 is TGTGCCAGCATAGGGACAGGGACCAATGAGCAGTTCTTC. It codes for CASIGTGTNEQFF.